A selection of T cell receptor beta chains follows, all from one sample in a study of identical twins. TCRdb re-derived calls from the 5' RACE reads in MiXCR, one entry per CDR3 protein. The sample carries approximately 470,000 distinct CDR3 sequences, 13% to 15% recorded once. These data were likewise used in another study, on yellow fever vaccine responses in identical twins.

The sample was CD4+ T cells sorted from blood. These receptors came from a woman between 18 and 30 years old in good health. Both conserved end residues are part of each CDR3. The order of the fields is J gene, V gene, D gene, clone size, CDR3 DNA, CDR3 protein. D genes are given only for firm matches. Some rows have no size entry. The others give once, few or many, or a class for an expanded clone.

j_call: TRBJ2-5
v_call: TRBV7-8
d_call: .
clone_size: .
cdr3_nt: TGTGCCAGCAGCTCCCGGGGGTTGGTATGGCAAGAGACCCAGTACTTC
cdr3_aa: CASSSRGLVWQETQYF

j_call: TRBJ2-3
v_call: TRBV29-1
d_call: TRBD2
clone_size: .
cdr3_nt: TGCAGCGTGCCCCCCCGGGGGGGGTCTACAGATACGCAGTATTTT
cdr3_aa: CSVPPRGGSTDTQYF

j_call: TRBJ1-5
v_call: TRBV12-3/TRBV12-4
d_call: TRBD1
clone_size: .
cdr3_nt: TGTGCCAGCAGTCCGGGACAGAGTTCTAGCAATCAGCCCCAGCATTTT
cdr3_aa: CASSPGQSSSNQPQHF

j_call: TRBJ2-3
v_call: TRBV4-2
d_call: TRBD1
clone_size: few
cdr3_nt: TGTGCCAGCAGCCAAGAAACTAAGTCCGGGACAGGGGGCTCTGATACGCAGTATTTT
cdr3_aa: CASSQETKSGTGGSDTQYF

j_call: TRBJ2-7
v_call: TRBV28
d_call: TRBD2
clone_size: .
cdr3_nt: TGTGCCAGCAGGGTAGCGGGAGGGGCCTCCTACGAGCAGTACTTC
cdr3_aa: CASRVAGGASYEQYF

j_call: TRBJ1-1
v_call: TRBV3-1
d_call: .
clone_size: many
cdr3_nt: TGTGCCAGCAGCAACCGTGGTTGGGGTGATGAAGCTTTCTTT
cdr3_aa: CASSNRGWGDEAFF

j_call: TRBJ2-3
v_call: TRBV5-1
d_call: .
clone_size: .
cdr3_nt: TGCGCCAGCAGCTTGGCGGCAGGGAGCCCAGATACGCAGTATTTT
cdr3_aa: CASSLAAGSPDTQYF

j_call: TRBJ2-5
v_call: TRBV3-1
d_call: TRBD2
clone_size: .
cdr3_nt: TGTGCCAGCAGCCCCCACCCGGCGTTAGCGGGTCAACAAGAGACCCAGTACTTC
cdr3_aa: CASSPHPALAGQQETQYF

j_call: TRBJ2-2
v_call: TRBV3-1
d_call: .
clone_size: many
cdr3_nt: TGTGCCAGCACCCTTGGGTCGGACACCGGGGAGCTGTTTTTT
cdr3_aa: CASTLGSDTGELFF

j_call: TRBJ2-7
v_call: TRBV7-9
d_call: TRBD1
clone_size: many
cdr3_nt: TGTGCCAGCAGCCCAGGGGACAGGGGTAACTACGAGCAGTACTTC
cdr3_aa: CASSPGDRGNYEQYF

j_call: TRBJ2-7
v_call: TRBV12-5
d_call: .
clone_size: .
cdr3_nt: TGTGCTAGTGGCCTTGGGGCGGGAGAGCAGTACTTC
cdr3_aa: CASGLGAGEQYF

j_call: TRBJ2-7
v_call: TRBV7-2
d_call: TRBD1
clone_size: few
cdr3_nt: TGTGCCAGCAGCTTAAAACCAATACAGGGGGCTTCCCACGAGCAGTACTTC
cdr3_aa: CASSLKPIQGASHEQYF

j_call: TRBJ2-1
v_call: TRBV12-3/TRBV12-4
d_call: TRBD2
clone_size: many
cdr3_nt: TGTGCCAGCAGAAAGGGGACTAGCGAGGCCTACAATGAGCAGTTCTTC
cdr3_aa: CASRKGTSEAYNEQFF

j_call: TRBJ2-3
v_call: TRBV5-1
d_call: TRBD1
clone_size: many
cdr3_nt: TGCGCCAGCAGCTTGGGGCAGGGGGCCACAGATACGCAGTATTTT
cdr3_aa: CASSLGQGATDTQYF

j_call: TRBJ2-1
v_call: TRBV19
d_call: .
clone_size: .
cdr3_nt: TGTGCCAGTAGTATCTTCCCCAAGAGGAGGGAGAGGGGTTCCTACAATGAGCAGTTCTTC
cdr3_aa: CASSIFPKRRERGSYNEQFF

j_call: TRBJ2-7
v_call: TRBV12-3/TRBV12-4
d_call: .
clone_size: many
cdr3_nt: TGTGCCAGCAGTTTGGAGTCCTACGAGCAGTACTTC
cdr3_aa: CASSLESYEQYF

j_call: TRBJ2-5
v_call: TRBV6-5
d_call: .
clone_size: many
cdr3_nt: TGTGCCAGCAGTTATGCTTCCTCAGCGACCCAGTACTTC
cdr3_aa: CASSYASSATQYF

j_call: TRBJ2-3
v_call: TRBV4-1
d_call: TRBD2
clone_size: many
cdr3_nt: TGCGCCAGCAGCCAGACTAGCGGGAGGGATACGCAGTATTTT
cdr3_aa: CASSQTSGRDTQYF

j_call: TRBJ2-7
v_call: TRBV27
d_call: TRBD1
clone_size: few
cdr3_nt: TGTGCCAGCAGTTTATGGGGGACAGGGCCTAGAAAGCAGTACTTC
cdr3_aa: CASSLWGTGPRKQYF

j_call: TRBJ2-7
v_call: TRBV7-8
d_call: TRBD1
clone_size: once
cdr3_nt: TGTGCCAGCAGCTTAGCCCCCCGGGACAGCCATCCCTACGAGCAGTACTTC
cdr3_aa: CASSLAPRDSHPYEQYF

j_call: TRBJ2-1
v_call: TRBV11-2
d_call: .
clone_size: many
cdr3_nt: TGTGCCAGCAGCTTAGATGGGTTGAATGAGCAGTTCTTC
cdr3_aa: CASSLDGLNEQFF

j_call: TRBJ1-1
v_call: TRBV20-1
d_call: .
clone_size: once
cdr3_nt: TGCTTTGCTAGACGGGGGGGCATTGGCAAGACGGAAGCTTTCTTT
cdr3_aa: CFARRGGIGKTEAFF

j_call: TRBJ1-6
v_call: TRBV10-3
d_call: TRBD1
clone_size: few
cdr3_nt: TGTGCCATCAGTGAAGGCGGGACAGGGTCTTTCCACTTT
cdr3_aa: CAISEGGTGSFHF

j_call: TRBJ2-5
v_call: TRBV7-9
d_call: .
clone_size: few
cdr3_nt: TGTGCCAGCTCCATCGGGGAATGGGAGACCCAGTACTTC
cdr3_aa: CASSIGEWETQYF

j_call: TRBJ2-7
v_call: TRBV28
d_call: TRBD1
clone_size: .
cdr3_nt: TGTGCCAGCAGTTCATTTGCACAGGGGATTTCCTACGAGCAGTACTTC
cdr3_aa: CASSSFAQGISYEQYF

j_call: TRBJ2-2
v_call: TRBV5-1
d_call: .
clone_size: many
cdr3_nt: TGCGCCAGCAGCTTGGCCGTTTTACAGGGCACCGGGGAGCTGTTTTTT
cdr3_aa: CASSLAVLQGTGELFF

j_call: TRBJ2-1
v_call: TRBV29-1
d_call: TRBD2
clone_size: few
cdr3_nt: TGCAGCGCTGCTAGCGGGGGGGCCCATGAGCAGTTCTTC
cdr3_aa: CSAASGGAHEQFF

j_call: TRBJ2-5
v_call: TRBV10-2
d_call: .
clone_size: .
cdr3_nt: TGCGCCAGCAGTGAGTCGAGTTTTGAGAGACTCGGGACCCAGTACTTC
cdr3_aa: CASSESSFERLGTQYF

j_call: TRBJ2-6
v_call: TRBV10-3
d_call: .
clone_size: few
cdr3_nt: TGTGCCATCAGTGGGGGTTTAGAGGGTAGGTCTGGGGCCAACGTCCTGACTTTC
cdr3_aa: CAISGGLEGRSGANVLTF

j_call: TRBJ2-7
v_call: TRBV7-2
d_call: .
clone_size: .
cdr3_nt: TGTGCCAGCAGCTTACGGCCGAGCTCCTACGAGCAGTACTTC
cdr3_aa: CASSLRPSSYEQYF

j_call: TRBJ2-7
v_call: TRBV20-1
d_call: TRBD2
clone_size: .
cdr3_nt: TGCAGTGCTGAGTCCCGGGACTACCGACTTCGGGGCGAGCAGTACTTC
cdr3_aa: CSAESRDYRLRGEQYF

j_call: TRBJ2-1
v_call: TRBV7-2
d_call: TRBD2
clone_size: .
cdr3_nt: TGTGCCAGCAGCACGGGACTAGCGGGAGGCCCCTATGAGCAGTTCTTC
cdr3_aa: CASSTGLAGGPYEQFF

j_call: TRBJ2-7
v_call: TRBV7-9
d_call: .
clone_size: few
cdr3_nt: TGTGCCAGCAGCTTGTCGGCCAGCTCCTACGAGCAGTACTTC
cdr3_aa: CASSLSASSYEQYF

j_call: TRBJ2-5
v_call: TRBV7-7
d_call: .
clone_size: few
cdr3_nt: TGTGCTAGCAGCTCCGGACAGCCACTGGATCTAGGGACCCAGTACTTC
cdr3_aa: CASSSGQPLDLGTQYF

j_call: TRBJ2-1
v_call: TRBV19
d_call: .
clone_size: few
cdr3_nt: TGTGCCAGTAGTAGCAGACTACCGTACAATGAGCAGTTCTTC
cdr3_aa: CASSSRLPYNEQFF

j_call: TRBJ2-1
v_call: TRBV20-1
d_call: TRBD2
clone_size: few
cdr3_nt: TGCAGTGCTAGAGATCACCGAGCTTCGGGGGAGGGATTTAATGAGCAGTTCTTC
cdr3_aa: CSARDHRASGEGFNEQFF

j_call: TRBJ2-4
v_call: TRBV24-1
d_call: .
clone_size: few
cdr3_nt: TGTGCCACCAGCGCCGGGACAGCCAAAAACATTCAGTACTTC
cdr3_aa: CATSAGTAKNIQYF

j_call: TRBJ1-1
v_call: TRBV10-3
d_call: .
clone_size: .
cdr3_nt: TGTGCCATCAGTGAGGGAGGGGGTGAAGCTTTCTTT
cdr3_aa: CAISEGGGEAFF

j_call: TRBJ1-1
v_call: TRBV29-1
d_call: .
clone_size: .
cdr3_nt: TGCAGCGTTGAGAAAGGGGGGAACACTGAAGCTTTCTTT
cdr3_aa: CSVEKGGNTEAFF

j_call: TRBJ2-7
v_call: TRBV5-4
d_call: .
clone_size: few
cdr3_nt: TGTGCCAGCAGCTCCTCCGCTACGCGTTACGAGCAGTACTTC
cdr3_aa: CASSSSATRYEQYF

j_call: TRBJ1-5
v_call: TRBV28
d_call: .
clone_size: .
cdr3_nt: TGTGCCAGCATCTCGACAGGCCCAGGGGCCCAGCATTTT
cdr3_aa: CASISTGPGAQHF

j_call: TRBJ2-5
v_call: TRBV6-2/TRBV6-3
d_call: .
clone_size: .
cdr3_nt: TGTGCCAGCAGTCCGAACCTAATTCCGGGACGGAGGCAAGAGACCCAGTACTTC
cdr3_aa: CASSPNLIPGRRQETQYF

j_call: TRBJ1-2
v_call: TRBV20-1
d_call: TRBD1
clone_size: .
cdr3_nt: TGCAGTGCTCAAGACAGGGGTTATGGCTACACCTTC
cdr3_aa: CSAQDRGYGYTF

j_call: TRBJ2-1
v_call: TRBV9
d_call: .
clone_size: .
cdr3_nt: TGTGCCAGCACTCGGGATCCTGATAGGAATGAGCAGTTCTTC
cdr3_aa: CASTRDPDRNEQFF

j_call: TRBJ2-4
v_call: TRBV4-3
d_call: .
clone_size: many
cdr3_nt: TGCGCCAGCAGCCAAGAGGGAAGGGGACTCAAAAACATTCAGTACTTC
cdr3_aa: CASSQEGRGLKNIQYF

j_call: TRBJ2-1
v_call: TRBV5-1
d_call: TRBD2
clone_size: few
cdr3_nt: TGCGCCAGCAGCCCCTCCGGGACTAGCGGATCCAATGAGCAGTTCTTC
cdr3_aa: CASSPSGTSGSNEQFF

j_call: TRBJ2-7
v_call: TRBV7-2
d_call: TRBD1
clone_size: few
cdr3_nt: TGTGCCAGCAGCCCAGGGACAGGGGGCGTCGAGCAGTACTTC
cdr3_aa: CASSPGTGGVEQYF

j_call: TRBJ2-6
v_call: TRBV7-9
d_call: TRBD1
clone_size: .
cdr3_nt: TGTGCCAGCAGCTCCCGGGACAGGGGCTCTGGGGCCAACGTCCTGACTTTC
cdr3_aa: CASSSRDRGSGANVLTF

j_call: TRBJ1-1
v_call: TRBV30
d_call: .
clone_size: .
cdr3_nt: TGTGCCTGGAATTCCCAAGGCGGCACTGAAGCTTTCTTT
cdr3_aa: CAWNSQGGTEAFF

j_call: TRBJ1-4
v_call: TRBV29-1
d_call: .
clone_size: .
cdr3_nt: TGCAGCGCCCCATCTCCAGCTAATGAAAAACTGTTTTTT
cdr3_aa: CSAPSPANEKLFF

j_call: TRBJ2-1
v_call: TRBV19
d_call: .
clone_size: .
cdr3_nt: TGTGCCAGTAGTATTAGGGCAAACAATGAGCAGTTCTTC
cdr3_aa: CASSIRANNEQFF